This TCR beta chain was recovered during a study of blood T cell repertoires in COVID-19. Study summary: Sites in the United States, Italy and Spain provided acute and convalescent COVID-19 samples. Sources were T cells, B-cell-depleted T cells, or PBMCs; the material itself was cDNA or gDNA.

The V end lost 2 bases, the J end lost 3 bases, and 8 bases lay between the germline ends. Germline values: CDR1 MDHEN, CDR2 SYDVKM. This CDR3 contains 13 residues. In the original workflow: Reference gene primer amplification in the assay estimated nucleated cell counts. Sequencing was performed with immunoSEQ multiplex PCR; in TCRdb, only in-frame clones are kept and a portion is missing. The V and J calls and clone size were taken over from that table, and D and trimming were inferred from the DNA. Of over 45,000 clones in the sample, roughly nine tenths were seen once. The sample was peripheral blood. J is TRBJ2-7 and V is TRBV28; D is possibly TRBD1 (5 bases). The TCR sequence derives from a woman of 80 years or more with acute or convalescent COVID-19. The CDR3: CASSLRGYYEQYV. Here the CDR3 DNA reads TGTGCCAGCAGTTTAAGGGGCTACTACGAGCAGTACGTC.